Below, 18 T cell receptor beta chains from the same sample are listed, as sequenced in a study of OX40 agonist ivuxolimab in advanced cancers. Assay: immunoSEQ multiplex PCR; the TCRdb copy retains only in-frame clones and omits some. The sample shows roughly 100,000 clones, about 87% of them seen only once. The sample here was CD4+ or CD8+ T cells sorted from blood, taken in a trial of the OX40 agonist ivuxolimab. The receptors were gathered from an adult with an advanced solid tumor such as melanoma, head and neck, liver or kidney cancer.

The chain combines TRBV5-1 with TRBJ2-5; D is ambiguous. Germline V gives CDR1 SGHRS, CDR2 YFSETQ. The ends were cut back, 0 bases at V and 1 base at J, with 10 bases in the middle. CDR3 length: 15 residues. The DNA for the CDR3 is TGCGCCAGCAGCTTGGTTCGGGTAGCCCAAGAGACCCAGTACTTC. It codes for CASSLVRVAQETQYF.

The chain combines TRBV7-2 with TRBJ2-3; TRBD2 aligns across 9 bases. Germline assignment: CDR1 SGHTA and CDR2 FQGNSA. V trimming: 5 bases; J trimming: 3 bases; junction bases outside the gene matches: 9. The CDR3 covers 16 residues. The CDR3 spells CASSPLGGGGTDTQYF. The CDR3 DNA is TGTGCCAGCAGCCCCCTCGGCGGGGGGGGAACAGATACGCAGTATTTT.

This clone has a single count. The chain uses TRBV27 and TRBJ2-7, with 9 bases identical to TRBD2. Per germline, CDR1 MNHEY and CDR2 SMNVEV (reference sequence). The CDR3 length is 14 residues. The trim removed 5 bases at V and 2 bases at J, leaving 4 bases unmatched. The CDR3 bases are TGTGCCAGCAGTGGGACTAGCTACCCCTACGAGCAGTACTTC. This encodes CASSGTSYPYEQYF.

CDR3 bases: TGTGCCAGCAGCTTAGCGGGGGGAGAGACCCAGTACTTC. Amino acid sequence: CASSLAGGETQYF. V and J are TRBV7-9 and TRBJ2-5; D is perhaps TRBD2 (6 bases). The CDR3 runs 13 residues. Trimming took 0 bases from V and 4 from J, leaving 6 bases between them. Germline CDR1 and CDR2: SEHNR and FQNEAQ (reference sequence).

This chain connects TRBV5-6 to TRBJ1-4; D remains ambiguous. This CDR3 comprises 12 residues. Trimming cost V 2 bases and J 8 bases, with 7 bases left between them. Germline V gives CDR1 SGHDT, CDR2 YYEEEE. The DNA of the CDR3 is TGTGCCAGCAGCTTCCAGCGGGAAAAACTGTTTTTT. This gives the protein CASSFQREKLFF.

V gene TRBV30 combines with J gene TRBJ1-1; D is undetermined. Germline lookup yields CDR1 GTSNPN and CDR2 SVGIG (reference sequence). V dropped 0 bases and J dropped 10 bases, with 9 bases sitting between them. The CDR3 loop spans 11 amino acids. The CDR3 region is CAWSVRGTAFF. For the CDR3, the DNA is TGTGCCTGGAGTGTTCGAGGTACAGCTTTCTTT.

The V and J genes are TRBV28 and TRBJ1-1; D is perhaps TRBD1 (6 bases). The germline V gene has CDR1 MDHEN and CDR2 SYDVKM. Trimming pared 3 bases from V and 9 bases from J, leaving 11 bases between. The CDR3 loop spans 12 amino acids. This chain's CDR3 is CASSFLTGKAFF. In DNA form, the CDR3 reads TGTGCCAGCAGTTTCTTAACAGGGAAAGCTTTCTTT.

The chain employs TRBV10-1 and TRBJ1-2; TRBD1 agrees at 9 bases. This CDR3 comprises 13 residues. Per germline, CDR1 WNHNN and CDR2 SYGVQD (reference sequence). V lost 6 bases to trimming and J lost 5 bases; unmatched junction nucleotides: 4. The CDR3 here is CASSNGQGYGYTF. Written as DNA, the CDR3 is TGCGCCAGCAGCAACGGACAGGGGTATGGCTACACCTTC.

The chain couples TRBV4-2 to TRBJ2-7; D ambiguous. From germline, CDR1 is LGHNA and CDR2 YNFKEQ. V gave up 5 bases and J gave up 0 bases, with 11 bases separating them. The CDR3 is made up of 14 amino acids. The CDR3 loop is CASSSGSSSYEQYF. CDR3 nucleotides: TGTGCCAGCAGCTCCGGGTCCAGCTCCTACGAGCAGTACTTC.

This rearrangement joins TRBV14 to TRBJ2-7; possibly TRBD1 for D (5 bases). From germline, CDR1 is SGHDN and CDR2 FVKESK. Deletions cut 2 bases from V and 3 bases from J, with 8 bases between. The CDR3 is 13 amino acids. This chain's CDR3 is CASSQQGHYEQYF. Written as DNA, the CDR3 is TGTGCCAGCAGCCAACAGGGCCACTACGAGCAGTACTTC.

The chain is built from TRBV9 and TRBJ1-4, with TRBD1 matching 7 bases. CDR3 length: 15 residues. V lost 0 bases, J lost 8 bases, and 7 bases stayed unmatched. Germline values: CDR1 SGDLS, CDR2 YYNGEE. CDR3 nucleotides: TGTGCCAGCAGCGTAGGACAGGGAGGCTACGAAAAACTGTTTTTT. This translates into CASSVGQGGYEKLFF. The full variable domain, with the rest looked up from reference TRBV9 and TRBJ1-4, is DSGVTQTPKHLITATGQRVTLRCSPRSGDLSVYWYQQSLDQGLQFLIQYYNGEERAKGNILERFSAQQFPDLHSELNLSSLELGDSALYFCASSVGQGGYEKLFFGSGTQLSVL.

V and J are TRBV30 and TRBJ1-1; D unclear. V shed 4 bases and J shed 1 base, with 13 bases lying between them. The CDR3 has 14 amino acids. From germline, CDR1 is GTSNPN and CDR2 SVGIG (reference sequence). CDR3 DNA: TGTGCCTGGATTGACAAGCTAAAGAACACTGAAGCTTTCTTT. It encodes CAWIDKLKNTEAFF.

This clone occurred once. This chain links TRBV11-3 with TRBJ2-3, with 10 positions matching TRBD2. Per germline, CDR1 SGHNT and CDR2 YENEEA. The CDR3 has 15 amino acids. V lost 5 bases, J lost 1 base, and 3 bases stayed unmatched. The CDR3 sequence is CASSLSGGGTDTQYF. CDR3 DNA: TGTGCCAGCAGCCTCAGCGGGGGGGGCACAGATACGCAGTATTTT. Looking up the rest from reference TRBV11-3 and TRBJ2-3 gives the full variable domain: EAGVVQSPRYKIIEKKQPVAFWCNPISGHNTLYWYLQNLGQGPELLIRYENEEAVDDSQLPKDRFSAERLKGVDSTLKIQPAELGDSAVYLCASSLSGGGTDTQYFGPGTRLTVL.

V usage is TRBV19 and J usage is TRBJ2-3; D is perhaps TRBD1 (6 bases). The CDR3 length is 17 residues. The germline V gene has CDR1 LNHDA and CDR2 SQIVND (reference sequence). V was shortened by 3 bases and J by 1 base, with 17 bases between the two germline ends. This CDR3 is CASSIRDTKWGTDTQYF. CDR3 nucleotides: TGTGCCAGTAGTATCCGGGACACCAAGTGGGGCACAGATACGCAGTATTTT.

This CDR3 is CAVADLSGANVLTF. CDR3 DNA sequence: TGTGCCGTCGCGGACCTCTCTGGGGCCAACGTCCTGACTTTC. The V call is TRBV6-6, the J call TRBJ2-6; no clear D. Germline V gene data show CDR1 as MNHNY and CDR2 as SVGAGI (reference sequence). CDR3 length equals 14 residues. Trimming took 11 bases from V and 0 from J, leaving 11 bases between them.

CDR3 sequence: CAISVNRGNSPLHF. The CDR3 DNA follows: TGTGCCATCAGCGTAAACAGGGGCAATTCACCCCTCCACTTT. The rearrangement uses TRBV10-3 and TRBJ1-6, with 7 positions matching TRBD1. After removal of 6 bases from V and 7 bases from J, the junction contained 6 bases not matched to a gene. From germline, CDR1 is ENHRY and CDR2 SYGVKD. The CDR3 runs to 14 residues.

This chain uses TRBV18 with TRBJ2-7; D might be TRBD2 (6 bases). Germline values: CDR1 KGHSH, CDR2 LQKENI. The germline V and J ends were trimmed by 3 bases and 5 bases, with 8 bases remaining between them. The CDR3 sequence is 12 residues long. The CDR3 bases are TGTGCCAGCTCACCCTGGGGGGACGAGCAGTACTTC. Translating gives CASSPWGDEQYF.

The chain recombines TRBV30 with TRBJ1-5; D unresolved. Between the trimmed V and J ends, which lost 2 bases and 1 base, there was a span of 12 bases. CDR3 size: 15 residues. Germline-derived CDR1 and CDR2 are GTSNPN and SVGIG (reference sequence). CDR3 in amino acids: CAWSRGGLSNQPQHF. The CDR3 coding sequence is TGTGCCTGGAGTAGAGGAGGATTAAGCAATCAGCCCCAGCATTTT.